The rows below give T cell receptor beta chains drawn from one sample of a study of blood T cell repertoires in COVID-19. Only in-frame clones appear in the TCRdb table, and some are missing; sequencing was by immunoSEQ multiplex PCR. Of about 180,000 clones in the sample, around 87% are singletons; the top ten hold just under 2.5%. Sequencing was carried out using peripheral blood. The receptor set was obtained from a man in his forties with active or convalescent COVID-19. The CDR3 runs from the conserved cysteine through the conserved F or W. Fields, in order: clone size, D gene, V gene, J gene, CDR3 protein, CDR3 DNA. D genes are given only for firm matches. Clone size is stated in some rows and not others, as once, few, many or a class when expanded.

.,.,TRBV5-5,TRBJ1-2,CASSLASGVYGYTF,TGTGCCAGCAGCTTGGCGTCCGGAGTCTATGGCTACACCTTC
.,.,TRBV7-9,TRBJ1-6,CASSWRDGESSYNSPLHF,TGTGCCAGCAGCTGGCGGGACGGCGAGAGCTCCTATAATTCACCCCTCCACTTT
once,.,TRBV30,TRBJ2-3,CAWGGPGRKGTDTQYF,TGTGCCTGGGGGGGGCCCGGCCGCAAGGGCACAGATACGCAGTATTTT
.,TRBD1,TRBV30,TRBJ1-4,CAWSPKGTDEKLFF,TGTGCCTGGAGCCCTAAGGGGACAGACGAAAAACTGTTTTTT
.,TRBD1,TRBV6-5,TRBJ1-1,CASRTVQGGKTEAFF,TGTGCCAGCAGAACGGTACAGGGGGGGAAGACTGAAGCTTTCTTT
once,TRBD1,TRBV9,TRBJ2-1,CASSVGAGQGYNEQFF,TGTGCCAGCAGCGTAGGGGCGGGACAGGGCTACAATGAGCAGTTCTTC
once,TRBD1,TRBV27,TRBJ1-2,CASSQTGNHGYTF,TGTGCCAGCAGTCAGACAGGGAACCATGGCTACACCTTC
.,TRBD2,TRBV5-6,TRBJ2-7,CASSPPGGVEQYF,TGTGCCAGCAGCCCCCCGGGGGGGGTCGAGCAGTACTTC
.,.,TRBV14,TRBJ1-3,CASSGLGSLSGNTIYF,TGTGCCAGCAGCGGTTTAGGGAGCCTCTCTGGAAACACCATATATTTT
.,.,TRBV29-1,TRBJ2-1,CSVPPDGGTYNEQFF,TGCAGCGTCCCCCCAGACGGGGGAACCTACAATGAGCAGTTCTTC
.,.,TRBV7-2,TRBJ1-1,CASSLIANTEAFF,TGTGCCAGCAGCTTAATAGCGAACACTGAAGCTTTCTTT
.,TRBD2,TRBV5-1,TRBJ2-3,CASTRTSGGAQDTQYF,TGCGCCAGCACCAGGACTAGCGGGGGGGCGCAAGATACGCAGTATTTT
.,.,TRBV18,TRBJ1-5,CASSPGGGYQPQHF,TGTGCCAGCTCACCAGGCGGGGGATATCAGCCCCAGCATTTT
.,.,TRBV27,TRBJ1-1,CASSLAGLNTEAFF,TGTGCCAGCAGTTTAGCCGGGTTAAACACTGAAGCTTTCTTT
.,.,TRBV7-9,TRBJ1-6,CASSTERDNSPLHF,TGTGCCAGCAGCACCGAACGGGATAATTCACCCCTCCACTTT
.,.,TRBV23-1,TRBJ1-3,CASTHRECSGNTIYF,TGCGCCAGCACCCACAGGGAGTGCTCTGGAAACACCATATATTTT
.,TRBD1,TRBV28,TRBJ1-2,CASSSRTGGVGDGYTF,TGTGCCAGCAGTTCTCGGACAGGGGGCGTCGGGGATGGCTACACCTTC
.,TRBD1,TRBV7-9,TRBJ2-7,CASSSWTGGGYEQYF,TGTGCCAGCAGCTCCTGGACAGGGGGCGGTTACGAGCAGTACTTC
.,TRBD2,TRBV5-1,TRBJ2-7,CASSLGGGATYEQYF,TGCGCCAGCAGCTTGGGCGGGGGGGCAACCTACGAGCAGTACTTC
once,.,TRBV5-1,TRBJ1-1,CASSLGWVRGATEAFF,TGCGCCAGCAGCTTGGGTTGGGTCCGAGGCGCCACTGAAGCTTTCTTT
.,TRBD1,TRBV5-1,TRBJ1-2,CASSLDGTDYGYTF,TGCGCCAGCAGCTTAGACGGGACAGACTATGGCTACACCTTC
.,.,TRBV19,TRBJ2-3,CASSILARASDTQYF,TGTGCCAGTAGTATATTGGCCCGTGCCTCCGATACGCAGTATTTT
.,TRBD1,TRBV30,TRBJ1-2,CAWSVTGAAGGYTF,TGTGCCTGGAGCGTTACAGGGGCCGCGGGAGGCTACACCTTC
.,TRBD1,TRBV5-1,TRBJ1-2,CASSFTGGSSYGYTF,TGCGCCAGCAGCTTCACAGGGGGGTCGAGCTATGGCTACACCTTC
.,.,TRBV29-1,TRBJ1-1,CSVEDPGPNTEAFF,TGCAGCGTTGAAGATCCGGGTCCGAACACTGAAGCTTTCTTT
.,TRBD2,TRBV5-1,TRBJ2-3,CASSSYSGGGTDTQYF,TGCGCCAGCAGCTCTTATAGCGGGGGGGGCACAGATACGCAGTATTTT
.,.,TRBV6-5,TRBJ1-6,CASTRTENSPLHF,TGTGCCAGCACGCGGACAGAGAATTCACCCCTCCACTTT
once,TRBD1,TRBV11-2,TRBJ2-5,CASSIQGVETQYF,TGTGCCAGCAGCATCCAGGGGGTAGAGACCCAGTACTTC
.,.,TRBV14,TRBJ1-1,CASSLWDTGSTEAFF,TGTGCCAGCAGCCTGTGGGACACTGGGAGCACTGAAGCTTTCTTT
.,.,TRBV23-1,TRBJ2-1,CASSPPLRSTEQFF,TGCGCCAGCAGTCCACCCCTGCGATCGACAGAGCAGTTCTTC
.,.,TRBV7-2,TRBJ2-7,CASSFSAASYEQYF,TGTGCCAGCAGCTTCTCAGCGGCCTCCTACGAGCAGTACTTC
.,.,TRBV2,TRBJ1-4,CASNPRAEEKLFF,TGTGCCAGCAACCCCAGGGCAGAAGAAAAACTGTTTTTT
.,TRBD2,TRBV6-5,TRBJ2-1,CASSRLAASFF,TGTGCCAGCAGCCGACTAGCGGCCTCGTTCTTC
.,.,TRBV7-8,TRBJ1-1,CASSLTPFRGANTEAFF,TGTGCCAGCAGCTTAACCCCGTTCCGGGGGGCCAACACTGAAGCTTTCTTT
.,TRBD2,TRBV4-1,TRBJ2-4,CASSQEGVAGDHSGSKNIQYF,TGCGCCAGCAGCCAAGAAGGTGTAGCGGGGGATCATAGTGGGTCCAAAAACATTCAGTACTTC
.,.,TRBV14,TRBJ2-5,CASSHERRDSRLRETQYF,TGTGCCAGCAGCCATGAAAGGCGGGACAGCCGTCTCCGAGAGACCCAGTACTTC
.,.,TRBV15,TRBJ1-1,CATSRDLEDRAFF,TGTGCCACCAGCAGAGATTTGGAGGACAGAGCTTTCTTT
once,.,TRBV6-5,TRBJ1-1,CASREGNTEAFF,TGTGCCAGCAGGGAGGGGAACACTGAAGCTTTCTTT
.,TRBD2,TRBV10-3,TRBJ2-5,CATTVGGETQYF,TGTGCCACTACAGTGGGAGGGGAGACCCAGTACTTC
.,TRBD1,TRBV11-3,TRBJ1-1,CASSRGTGGNEAFF,TGTGCCAGCAGCCGGGGGACAGGTGGAAATGAAGCTTTCTTT
.,TRBD1,TRBV7-8,TRBJ1-1,CASSLEGQGAMNTEAFF,TGTGCCAGCAGCTTAGAGGGACAGGGAGCTATGAACACTGAAGCTTTCTTT
.,.,TRBV27,TRBJ1-5,CASSLGQSSQPQHF,TGTGCCAGCAGTTTAGGACAGAGTTCCCAGCCCCAGCATTTT
once,.,TRBV5-6,TRBJ1-2,CASSLPSDGYTF,TGTGCCAGCAGCTTGCCTAGTGATGGCTACACCTTC
.,.,TRBV28,TRBJ2-4,CASSFWQGLAKNIQYF,TGTGCCAGCAGTTTTTGGCAGGGGTTAGCCAAAAACATTCAGTACTTC